These 24 T cell receptor beta chains originate from one sample sequenced in a study of identical twins. One entry per CDR3 protein results from TCRdb running MiXCR on the 5' RACE reads. The sample has about 550,000 distinct CDR3 sequences, approximately 20% seen once. A further study also used this sample, focusing on yellow fever vaccine responses in identical twins.

Material: CD4+ T cells sorted from blood. These receptors were collected from a woman younger than 30 in good health.

A few counts support this clonotype. Here the CDR3 reads CASSLEPGKDIGQYF. The CDR3 nucleotides are TGCGCCAGCAGCTTGGAGCCAGGGAAGGATATCGGGCAGTACTTC. This chain connects TRBV5-1 to TRBJ2-7; D might be TRBD1 (5 bases). Germline CDR1 reads SGHRS; CDR2 reads YFSETQ. The CDR3 has 15 amino acids. Trimming cost V 0 bases and J 9 bases, with 19 bases left between them. Complete variable domain (other parts from reference TRBV5-1 and TRBJ2-7): KAGVTQTPRYLIKTRGQQVTLSCSPISGHRSVSWYQQTPGQGLQFLFEYFSETQRNKGNFPGRFSGRQFSNSRSEMNVSTLELGDSALYLCASSLEPGKDIGQYFGPGTRLTVT.

The genes are TRBV10-3 and TRBJ1-2; maybe TRBD1 (6 bases). The CDR3 is made up of 15 amino acids. The ends were cut back, 0 bases at V and 0 bases at J, with 8 bases in the middle. In germline, CDR1 is ENHRY, CDR2 SYGVKD. CDR3 bases: TGTGCCATCAGTGAGTCGGACAGTTCTAACTATGGCTACACCTTC. As protein: CAISESDSSNYGYTF.

The gene calls are TRBV4-1 and TRBJ1-4; 8 bases align to TRBD1. Germline V lookup: CDR1 MGHRA, CDR2 YSYEKL. Trimming at V came to 8 bases and at J to 8 bases, leaving 16 bases not matched to a gene. The CDR3 consists of 16 residues. The CDR3 region is CASGAGTGNPDEKLFF. The CDR3 coding sequence is TGCGCCAGCGGCGCCGGGACAGGTAATCCGGACGAAAAACTGTTTTTT.

This chain links TRBV5-5 with TRBJ2-1; possibly TRBD2 for D (5 bases). The V gene's germline CDR1 is SGHKS and CDR2 YYEKEE (reference sequence). The V and J ends lost 4 bases and 6 bases respectively, with 20 bases between them. This CDR3 comprises 16 residues. CDR3 sequence reads: CASSRYSSFDVNEQFF. Here the CDR3 DNA reads TGTGCCAGCAGCCGGTATTCTAGCTTCGACGTCAATGAGCAGTTCTTC. Supplemented by reference TRBV5-5 and TRBJ2-1, the full variable domain reads DAGVTQSPTHLIKTRGQQVTLRCSPISGHKSVSWYQQVLGQGPQFIFQYYEKEERGRGNFPDRFSARQFPNYSSELNVNALLLGDSALYLCASSRYSSFDVNEQFFGPGTRLTVL.

CDR3 residues: CASSRTSGGVQDTQYF. The CDR3 DNA reads TGCGCCAGCAGCCGGACTAGCGGGGGGGTCCAGGATACGCAGTATTTT. This sequence joins TRBV5-1 and TRBJ2-3; 15 bases are a match to TRBD2. The V gene's germline CDR1 is SGHRS and CDR2 YFSETQ. Unmatched junction bases numbered 6, after V lost 4 bases and J lost 6 bases. There are 16 residues in the CDR3.

A few counts support this clonotype. The rearrangement uses TRBV6-5 and TRBJ2-1; TRBD2 is a possible D gene (5 bases). The CDR3 runs to 14 residues. CDR1 is MNHEY and CDR2 is SVGAGI in the germline V gene. Trimming stripped 0 bases from V and 10 bases from J, with 13 bases between. The CDR3 region has the DNA TGTGCCAGCAGTTACTCGGGCCGGGGAGACGAGCAGTTCTTC. Amino acids: CASSYSGRGDEQFF.

This clonotype has only a few counts. The chain combines TRBV20-1 with TRBJ2-7; TRBD2 is a possible D gene (5 bases). The germline gives CDR1 DFQATT, CDR2 SNEGSKA (reference sequence). Trimming took off 3 bases at V and 2 bases at J, with 17 bases between the two ends. This CDR3 comprises 15 residues. CDR3 loop: CSARGTLTGTYEQYF. In DNA form, the CDR3 reads TGCAGTGCTAGGGGTACGCTTACCGGGACCTACGAGCAGTACTTC.

The chain uses TRBV15 and TRBJ2-2, with 10 bases identical to TRBD2. Germline CDR1 reads LNHNV; CDR2 reads YYDKDF (reference sequence). V gave up 5 bases and J gave up 5 bases; unmatched junction bases: 5. CDR3 length equals 15 residues. CDR3 coding DNA: TGTGCCACCAGCCCACTAGCGGGGTCTACCGGGGAGCTGTTTTTT. This codes for CATSPLAGSTGELFF. The full variable domain, its missing parts supplied by reference TRBV15 and TRBJ2-2, is DAMVIQNPRYQVTQFGKPVTLSCSQTLNHNVMYWYQQKSSQAPKLLFHYYDKDFNNEADTPDNFQSRRPNTSFCFLDIRSPGLGDTAMYLCATSPLAGSTGELFFGEGSRLTVL.

This clonotype came up many times. The chain employs TRBV6-1 and TRBJ2-1, with a tentative D call TRBD2 (6 bases). The germline V and J ends were trimmed by 6 bases and 0 bases, with 9 bases remaining between them. The CDR3 has 14 amino acids. CDR1 and CDR2 from the germline V gene are MNHNS and SASEGT. DNA of the CDR3: TGTGCCAGCAGCGGGAGTCCCTCCTACAATGAGCAGTTCTTC. This sequence encodes CASSGSPSYNEQFF.

This clonotype was detected only a few times. This chain connects TRBV20-1 to TRBJ2-5; 8 bases map to TRBD2. Germline trimming cut 6 bases from V and 1 base from J; bases unmatched to any gene: 16. Per germline, CDR1 DFQATT and CDR2 SNEGSKA (reference sequence). The CDR3 contains 17 residues. The CDR3 loop reads CSAIRTAGGGFQETQYF. CDR3 bases: TGCAGTGCAATTCGGACCGCGGGCGGGGGGTTCCAAGAGACCCAGTACTTC.

At least ten counts were recorded for this clonotype. This chain connects TRBV29-1 to TRBJ2-3; no clear D. CDR1 SQVTM and CDR2 ANQGSEA come from the germline V gene. V gave up 5 bases and J gave up 6 bases, with 12 bases separating them. The CDR3 has 12 residues. The CDR3 reads CSVNKQWDTQYF. The CDR3 DNA follows: TGCAGCGTTAACAAGCAATGGGATACGCAGTATTTT.

J is TRBJ2-1 and V is TRBV4-2, with 10 bases identical to TRBD2. The germline V gene has CDR1 LGHNA and CDR2 YNFKEQ. V trimming: 1 base; J trimming: 0 bases; junction bases outside the gene matches: 9. This CDR3 region has 19 residues. CDR3 region: CASSQVASGRSSSYNEQFF. The CDR3 DNA reads as TGTGCCAGCAGCCAAGTCGCTAGCGGGAGATCGAGCTCCTACAATGAGCAGTTCTTC.

V gene TRBV6-5 combines with J gene TRBJ2-2, with TRBD2 identical over 12 bases. The CDR3 extends over 15 amino acids. Trimming removed 5 bases from V and 6 bases from J; junction bases left unmatched: 4. Germline CDR1 reads MNHEY; CDR2 reads SVGAGI. The CDR3 spells CASSHRLAGAGELFF. The CDR3 DNA reads TGTGCCAGCAGTCACAGACTAGCGGGGGCCGGGGAGCTGTTTTTT.

This clonotype was seen a handful of times. This chain connects TRBV20-1 to TRBJ2-1, with 9 bases matching TRBD2. The junction had 6 bases not matched to a gene; V was cut back by 6 bases and J by 9 bases. The CDR3 has 12 residues. Germline CDR1 and CDR2: DFQATT and SNEGSKA (reference sequence). CDR3 loop: CSATIAGAEQFF. The CDR3 nucleotides are TGCAGTGCCACAATAGCGGGGGCTGAGCAGTTCTTC.

In this sample, this clonotype turned up a few times. The rearrangement uses TRBV20-1 and TRBJ2-5; either TRBD1 or TRBD2 may supply D (5 bases each). Deletions cut 1 base from V and 5 bases from J, with 17 bases between. The CDR3 covers 15 residues. Germline V CDR1 and CDR2: DFQATT, SNEGSKA (reference sequence). CDR3 DNA sequence: TGCAGTGCTAGAGGCTTGAGTGGGACGGGGGAGACCCAGTACTTC. Translation gives CSARGLSGTGETQYF.

The chain recombines TRBV9 with TRBJ1-1; TRBD1 matches 7 bases. The V gene's germline CDR1 is SGDLS and CDR2 YYNGEE. V shed 4 bases and J 7 bases; nucleotides not matched to a gene: 4. This CDR3 is 12 amino acids long. The DNA of the CDR3 is TGTGCCAGCAGCCACCGGGACAGTGAAGCTTTCTTT. Its protein is CASSHRDSEAFF. The full variable domain, its missing parts supplied by reference TRBV9 and TRBJ1-1, is DSGVTQTPKHLITATGQRVTLRCSPRSGDLSVYWYQQSLDQGLQFLIQYYNGEERAKGNILERFSAQQFPDLHSELNLSSLELGDSALYFCASSHRDSEAFFGQGTRLTVV.

The chain recombines TRBV5-1 with TRBJ2-1; TRBD2 might be the D (6 bases). Trimming took 0 bases from V and 8 from J, leaving 18 bases between them. This CDR3 contains 16 residues. In germline, CDR1 is SGHRS, CDR2 YFSETQ. CDR3: CASSLDPLEGMDEQFF. The CDR3 DNA reads TGCGCCAGCAGCTTGGATCCCCTGGAGGGGATGGATGAGCAGTTCTTC.

The rearrangement joins TRBV6-1 to TRBJ2-1; 8 nucleotides line up with TRBD2. Germline loops: CDR1 MNHNS, CDR2 SASEGT. Germline trimming cut 10 bases from V and 7 bases from J; bases unmatched to any gene: 12. The CDR3 extends over 14 amino acids. Here the CDR3 DNA reads TGTGCCAACTCAGCGGGACTAGGAGGAAATGAGCAGTTCTTC. This encodes CANSAGLGGNEQFF.

The sample holds a few counts of this clonotype. CDR3 loop: CATSRDLAGGTDTQYF. DNA for the CDR3: TGTGCCACCAGCAGAGATCTAGCGGGAGGCACAGATACGCAGTATTTT. J is TRBJ2-3 and V is TRBV15; 10 nucleotides agree with TRBD2. The CDR3 runs 16 residues. In germline, CDR1 is LNHNV, CDR2 YYDKDF (reference sequence). The trim removed 0 bases at V and 1 base at J, leaving 1 base unmatched.

This clonotype was observed a handful of times. V usage is TRBV12-3 or TRBV12-4 and J usage is TRBJ2-5; TRBD1 is a possible D gene (5 bases). V was clipped by 3 bases and J by 3 bases, with 14 bases between them. The CDR3 covers 15 residues. This CDR3 is CASSFGLQVKETQYF. CDR3 coding DNA: TGTGCCAGCAGTTTTGGGTTACAGGTGAAAGAGACCCAGTACTTC.

There are a few counts of this clonotype. This chain joins TRBV12-3 or TRBV12-4 and TRBJ2-7; D is possibly TRBD1 or TRBD2 (5 bases each). This CDR3 comprises 14 residues. V lost 5 bases to trimming and J lost 1 base, with 12 bases between them. The CDR3 sequence is CASSNPGPSYEQYF. For the CDR3, the DNA is TGTGCCAGCAGTAATCCGGGACCTTCCTACGAGCAGTACTTC.

The J gene is TRBJ1-1, the V gene TRBV5-1; tentatively, D is TRBD1 (6 bases). Germline-derived CDR1 and CDR2 are SGHRS and YFSETQ. The V and J ends lost 0 bases and 1 base respectively, with 13 bases between them. This CDR3 has 16 amino acids. The CDR3 spells CASSLAEGDPNTEAFF. The CDR3 nucleotides are TGCGCCAGCAGCTTGGCCGAGGGGGACCCGAACACTGAAGCTTTCTTT.

This clonotype appeared a few times. The rearrangement links TRBV19 to TRBJ2-7, with 13 bases identical to TRBD2. With 4 bases clipped from V and 3 bases from J, the junction kept 3 bases outside the gene matches. CDR3 length: 15 amino acids. Per germline, CDR1 LNHDA and CDR2 SQIVND (reference sequence). In DNA, the CDR3 is TGTGCCAGTAGTACTAGGACTAGCGGGAGCTACGAGCAGTACTTC. Amino acid sequence: CASSTRTSGSYEQYF.

This chain connects TRBV7-2 to TRBJ2-3; D uncertain. V lost 1 base, J lost 4 bases, and 9 bases lay in between. The CDR3 sequence is 14 residues long. Germline loops: CDR1 SGHTA, CDR2 FQGNSA. The CDR3, as DNA: TGTGCCAGCAGCTTAGTTCCAGTTCCAGATACGCAGTATTTT. Amino acid sequence: CASSLVPVPDTQYF.